Below are 7 T cell receptor beta chains sequenced from a single sample in a study of CXCR3-negative and CXCR3-positive naive CD8 T cells. General study findings and limits: The study found more hydrophobic TRB CDR3s in CXCR3-positive naive cells than in CXCR3-negative naive cells.

In preparing the TRB cDNA libraries, 5' RACE with UMI labels was used. Following a re-call of the 5' RACE reads, TCRdb has one entry per CDR3 protein and lacks DNA. Here the sample table reports around 50,000 distinct CDR3 sequences. The antigens of these receptors remain unknown. Sequenced input: naive CXCR3+ CD8+ T cells from blood. Subset denoted: CD45RO-CCR7+CD27+CD95- naive CD8+ T cells expressing CXCR3 (TNR3+). These TCRs come from a human donor in good health. Some clones in this sample may be carry-over from other donors' samples.

The chain carries TRBV7-2 and TRBJ1-4; TCRdb's D call of TRBD1 is untestable without DNA. Germline-derived CDR1 and CDR2 are SGHTA and FQGNSA. The CDR3 extends over 13 amino acids. The CDR3 here is CASSQIRGEKLFF.

The V and J genes are TRBV29-1 and TRBJ2-7; TCRdb names TRBD1, which stays unverified in the absence of DNA. CDR1 is SQVTM, CDR2 ANQGSEA, per germline. The length of the CDR3 is 12 residues. The CDR3: CSVGDSTYEQYF.

The gene calls are TRBV3-1 and TRBJ2-1; TCRdb picks TRBD2, but there is no DNA to check that call. The CDR3 consists of 16 residues. Germline CDR1 LGHDT, CDR2 YNNKEL (reference sequence). The CDR3 protein is CASSQGTSGIVFEQFF.

The CDR3 sequence is CATQPGLANYGYTF. The V gene is TRBV7-2, the J gene TRBJ1-2; the TCRdb D gene call, TRBD1, has no DNA to confirm it. The CDR3 has 14 residues. Germline CDR1 reads SGHTA; CDR2 reads FQGNSA.

The V and J genes are TRBV6-6 and TRBJ2-1; TCRdb indicates TRBD1, and absent DNA this call remains unverified. From germline, CDR1 is MNHNY and CDR2 SVGAGI (reference sequence). This CDR3 contains 15 residues. CDR3 protein: CASSYVGQGANEQFF.

The rearrangement uses TRBV6-2 or TRBV6-3 and TRBJ1-5; TCRdb outputs TRBD1, but without DNA this stays unchecked. The CDR3 length is 14 residues. CDR1 is MNHEY and CDR2 is SVGEGT in the germline V gene. CDR3 amino acids: CASKDRVNNQPQHF.

This chain connects TRBV19 to TRBJ2-7; as DNA is missing, the TRBD2 call by TCRdb cannot be tested. The germline V gene has CDR1 LNHDA and CDR2 SQIVND (reference sequence). The CDR3 is 14 residues long. CDR3 sequence reads: CASTLRRREDEQYF.